This T cell receptor beta chain was recorded in a study of blood T cell repertoires in COVID-19. Study information: The origin of the acute and convalescent COVID-19 samples was the United States, Italy and Spain.

Authors' data handling: Estimates of nucleated cell counts were drawn from the amplification of reference gene primers. Assay: immunoSEQ multiplex PCR; the TCRdb copy retains only in-frame clones and omits some. The DNA was the basis for D and trimming; V, J and clone size are from that table. The sample includes roughly 250,000 clones, about 87% of them seen just once. There are 15 residues in the CDR3. CDR1 is SGHTA and CDR2 is FQGNSA in the germline V gene. V shed 0 bases, J shed 10 bases, and the junction held 9 bases outside the gene matches. The sequence derives from a man in his sixties who had recovered from COVID-19. The sample consisted of peripheral blood. The chain links TRBV7-2 to TRBJ1-1, with 9 bases that match TRBD1. This chain's CDR3 is CASSLAPVSTGGAFF. The CDR3, as DNA: TGTGCCAGCAGCTTAGCGCCGGTTTCGACAGGGGGAGCTTTCTTT.